These 14 T cell receptor beta chains came from one sample sequenced in a study of blood T cell repertoires in COVID-19. Assay: immunoSEQ multiplex PCR; the TCRdb copy retains only in-frame clones and omits some. The sample has around 170,000 clones; approximately 79% are singletons. What was sequenced was peripheral blood. The receptors derive from a woman aged 80 or older with acute or convalescent COVID-19.

This chain uses TRBV5-1 with TRBJ1-6; 12 bases are shared with TRBD1. The J segment lost 1 base and the V segment lost 4 bases, leaving 9 bases of the junction unmatched. CDR3 length: 19 amino acids. CDR1 is SGHRS and CDR2 is YFSETQ in the germline V gene. CDR3 nucleotide sequence: TGCGCCAGCAGCCGGGGACAGGGGGCGTTTTTTTCCTATAATTCACCCCTCCACTTT. Its protein product is CASSRGQGAFFSYNSPLHF.

This clone was picked up many times. This chain joins TRBV6-2 or TRBV6-3 and TRBJ2-1; TRBD2 matches at 8 bases. CDR3 length: 12 residues. Germline assignment: CDR1 MNHEY and CDR2 SVGEGT. V gave up 3 bases and J gave up 10 bases; unmatched junction bases: 2. The CDR3 region is CASSYSGMEQFF. CDR3 in DNA: TGTGCCAGCAGTTATAGCGGGATGGAGCAGTTCTTC.

The chain has TRBV9 and TRBJ2-2, with D perhaps matching TRBD1 (6 bases). Germline CDR1 SGDLS, CDR2 YYNGEE. V dropped 4 bases and J dropped 3 bases, with 10 bases sitting between them. There are 14 residues in the CDR3. The CDR3 bases are TGTGCCAGCAGCTTGGACAGTTACACCGGGGAGCTGTTTTTT. It codes for CASSLDSYTGELFF.

CDR3 loop: CASSPPRGGTDTQYF. CDR3 nucleotides: TGTGCCAGCTCACCACCCCGGGGAGGCACAGATACGCAGTATTTT. The V and J genes are TRBV18 and TRBJ2-3, with D tentatively TRBD2 (5 bases). Germline loops: CDR1 KGHSH, CDR2 LQKENI. Trimming pared 0 bases from V and 1 base from J, leaving 8 bases between. The CDR3 runs 15 residues. Together with reference TRBV18 and TRBJ2-3, the CDR3 gives the full variable domain: NAGVMQNPRHLVRRRGQEARLRCSPMKGHSHVYWYRQLPEEGLKFMVYLQKENIIDESGMPKERFSAEFPKEGPSILRIQQVVRGDSAAYFCASSPPRGGTDTQYFGPGTRLTVL.

The rearrangement uses TRBV5-1 and TRBJ2-1; maybe TRBD1 (5 bases). Trimming shortened V by 7 bases and J by 2 bases, and 16 bases separated the two germline ends. The germline V gene encodes CDR1 SGHRS and CDR2 YFSETQ. The CDR3 length is 15 residues. This CDR3 reads CASCPAPGTYNEQFF. CDR3 nucleotide sequence: TGCGCCAGCTGCCCGGCGCCAGGGACCTACAATGAGCAGTTCTTC.

V gene TRBV7-2 combines with J gene TRBJ2-1, with 7 bases that match TRBD2. Germline lookup yields CDR1 SGHTA and CDR2 FQGNSA. V lost 4 bases, J lost 4 bases, and 4 bases stayed unmatched. The CDR3 has 14 amino acids. In DNA form, the CDR3 reads TGTGCCAGCAGCTCCCCGGGACTATACAATGAGCAGTTCTTC. Amino acid sequence: CASSSPGLYNEQFF.

The gene calls are TRBV30 and TRBJ1-5; 7 nucleotides match TRBD1. The germline V gene encodes CDR1 GTSNPN and CDR2 SVGIG (reference sequence). Trimming at V came to 2 bases and at J to 5 bases, leaving 15 bases not matched to a gene. The CDR3 is 17 amino acids. Written as DNA, the CDR3 is TGTGCCTGGAGTACACGGTCGGTGACAGGGACGCATCAGCCCCAGCATTTT. Its translation is CAWSTRSVTGTHQPQHF.

The V gene is TRBV5-1, the J gene TRBJ2-7; perhaps TRBD2 as D (6 bases). Germline lookup yields CDR1 SGHRS and CDR2 YFSETQ. CDR3 size: 14 residues. V dropped 4 bases and J dropped 3 bases, with 14 bases sitting between them. For the CDR3, the DNA is TGCGCCAGCAGCCCCGGTAGCGGCCACTACGAGCAGTACTTC. Translating it yields CASSPGSGHYEQYF. Combining the CDR3 with reference TRBV5-1 and TRBJ2-7 gives the whole variable domain KAGVTQTPRYLIKTRGQQVTLSCSPISGHRSVSWYQQTPGQGLQFLFEYFSETQRNKGNFPGRFSGRQFSNSRSEMNVSTLELGDSALYLCASSPGSGHYEQYFGPGTRLTVT.

J is TRBJ1-5 and V is TRBV30, with 8 nucleotides matching TRBD1. The germline gives CDR1 GTSNPN, CDR2 SVGIG (reference sequence). V lost 4 bases and J lost 9; bases outside the gene matches: 8. This CDR3 contains 13 residues. The CDR3 DNA is TGTGCCTGGAAACCAGGGGGCCAAGGGCCCCAGCATTTT. Encoded protein: CAWKPGGQGPQHF.

This chain connects TRBV3-1 (or the pseudogene TRBV3-2) to TRBJ2-2; D is unclear. V was pared by 4 bases and J by 7 bases, with 10 bases between. Per the germline V gene, CDR1 is LGHDT and CDR2 is YNNKEL (reference sequence). The CDR3 consists of 13 residues. The CDR3 protein is CASSPLADGELFF. In DNA, the CDR3 is TGTGCCAGCAGCCCATTGGCTGACGGGGAGCTGTTTTTT.

This sequence joins TRBV7-2 and TRBJ2-2; 7 bases line up with TRBD2. With 0 bases clipped from V and 1 base from J, the junction kept 2 bases outside the gene matches. Germline V gene lookup returns CDR1 SGHTA and CDR2 FQGNSA. The CDR3 loop spans 16 amino acids. CDR3 in amino acids: CASSLAQRGNTGELFF. CDR3 DNA: TGTGCCAGCAGCTTAGCCCAGCGGGGGAACACCGGGGAGCTGTTTTTT. The full variable domain, its missing parts supplied by reference TRBV7-2 and TRBJ2-2, is GAGVSQSPSNKVTEKGKDVELRCDPISGHTALYWYRQSLGQGLEFLIYFQGNSAPDKSGLPSDRFSAERTGGSVSTLTIQRTQQEDSAVYLCASSLAQRGNTGELFFGEGSRLTVL.

This clone was observed a few times. V and J are TRBV30 and TRBJ2-3; tentative D call: TRBD1 (5 bases). The CDR3 has 11 residues. Germline V gives CDR1 GTSNPN, CDR2 SVGIG (reference sequence). The CDR3 loop is CAGYVQGSPYF. The CDR3 coding sequence is TGTGCGGGGTACGTGCAGGGCTCTCCGTATTTT.

This clone was detected only a few times. The V and J genes are TRBV2 and TRBJ1-1; 7 bases are shared with TRBD1. Germline loops: CDR1 SNHLY, CDR2 FYNNEI. V was pared by 6 bases and J by 1 base, with 8 bases of the junction left unmatched. The CDR3 consists of 15 residues. This CDR3 is CASSSQGGGNTEAFF. The CDR3, as DNA: TGTGCCAGCAGCTCGCAGGGGGGAGGGAACACTGAAGCTTTCTTT. The complete variable domain, with remaining parts taken from reference TRBV2 and TRBJ1-1, reads EPEVTQTPSHQVTQMGQEVILRCVPISNHLYFYWYRQILGQKVEFLVSFYNNEISEKSEIFDDQFSVERPDGSNFTLKIRSTKLEDSAMYFCASSSQGGGNTEAFFGQGTRLTVV.

This clone has just a few counts. The V call is TRBV18, the J call TRBJ2-2; no clear D gene. The CDR3 is 12 amino acids. Between the trimmed V and J ends, which lost 6 bases and 4 bases, there was a span of 6 bases. Germline CDR1 KGHSH, CDR2 LQKENI. The CDR3 sequence is CASSLSTGELFF. In DNA form, the CDR3 reads TGTGCCAGCTCCCTCTCCACCGGGGAGCTGTTTTTT.